Each of the 31 T cell receptor beta chains below was sequenced from the same sample in a study of blood T cells in healthy people across ages. The authors ran a second PCR of 7 to 11 cycles using a sample-barcoded 5' primer and a J-beta primer mix. A single record per CDR3 protein comes from TCRdb applying MiXCR to the 5' RACE reads. The sample records some 290,000 distinct CDR3 sequences, less than 30% being singletons. The sequenced sample was blood. The origin of the receptors is a woman between 70 and 85 years old in good health.

The V and J genes are TRBV29-1 and TRBJ2-5; tentative D call: TRBD2 (7 bases). This CDR3 contains 12 residues. V gave up 4 bases and J gave up 3 bases, with 9 bases separating them. The germline CDR1 and CDR2 sequences are SQVTM and ANQGSEA. DNA of the CDR3: TGCAGCGTTGCGGGGGGCGAAGAGACCCAGTACTTC. It encodes CSVAGGEETQYF.

This clonotype appeared a few times. The chain uses TRBV9 and TRBJ2-3; 7 positions agree with TRBD1. CDR3 length equals 15 residues. Germline V gene sequence: CDR1 SGDLS, CDR2 YYNGEE. J was trimmed by 3 bases and V by 4 bases; bases with no gene match: 8. The CDR3 here is CASSPSRGRTDTQYF. Here the CDR3 DNA reads TGTGCCAGCAGCCCCAGTAGGGGGCGGACAGATACGCAGTATTTT.

V usage is TRBV5-1 and J usage is TRBJ2-7, with TRBD1 matching over 7 bases. Germline V lookup: CDR1 SGHRS, CDR2 YFSETQ. Unmatched junction bases numbered 10, after V lost 8 bases and J lost 2 bases. There are 14 residues in the CDR3. The CDR3 loop is CASAGTDFPYEQYF. The CDR3 DNA reads TGCGCCAGTGCCGGGACAGACTTTCCCTACGAGCAGTACTTC. Looking up the rest from reference TRBV5-1 and TRBJ2-7 gives the full variable domain: KAGVTQTPRYLIKTRGQQVTLSCSPISGHRSVSWYQQTPGQGLQFLFEYFSETQRNKGNFPGRFSGRQFSNSRSEMNVSTLELGDSALYLCASAGTDFPYEQYFGPGTRLTVT.

The chain couples TRBV3-1 to TRBJ2-7; D remains unclear. In germline, CDR1 is LGHDT, CDR2 YNNKEL (reference sequence). The CDR3 is 12 residues long. The V and J ends lost 3 bases and 6 bases respectively, with 9 bases between them. Here the CDR3 DNA reads TGTGCCAGCAGCCATCGGAGTCTCGAGCAGTACTTC. Protein product: CASSHRSLEQYF.

CDR3 sequence reads: CASSLGFGISSYEQYF. CDR3 DNA: TGTGCCAGCAGCTTAGGGTTCGGGATTAGCTCCTACGAGCAGTACTTC. This sequence joins TRBV11-2 and TRBJ2-7, with D tentatively TRBD2 (5 bases). The V end was cut by 1 base, the J end by 0 bases, with 13 bases between. From germline, CDR1 is SGHAT and CDR2 FQNNGV. The CDR3 totals 16 residues.

This clonotype was picked up a small number of times. V gene TRBV10-2 combines with J gene TRBJ2-7, with TRBD1 matching 9 bases. Germline V gene lookup returns CDR1 WSHSY and CDR2 SAAADI. Trimming removed 3 bases from V and 2 bases from J; junction bases left unmatched: 5. The CDR3 runs to 15 residues. The CDR3 DNA sequence: TGCGCCAGCAGTGACCCCGGGACAGGGACCTACGAGCAGTACTTC. Translating gives CASSDPGTGTYEQYF.

Points on this clonotype: The CDR3 carries no conserved terminal phenylalanine or tryptophan, so it likely arises from a read error. The chain employs TRBV12-3 or TRBV12-4 and TRBJ1-2; 7 nucleotides match TRBD1. The trim removed 2 bases at V and 4 bases at J, leaving 4 bases unmatched. There are 14 residues in the CDR3. The DNA of the CDR3 is TGTGCCAGCAGTTTATTTTCAGGGGGCTATGGCTACACCTCC. Amino acid sequence: CASSLFSGGYGYTS.

The genes are TRBV7-6 and TRBJ2-5, with TRBD1 matching 8 bases. Judging by the DNA end, TRBJ2-7 fits better; the J call may be wrong. This CDR3 has 14 residues. CDR1 SGHVS and CDR2 FNYEAQ come from the germline V gene. CDR3 nucleotide sequence: TGTGCCAGCAGCGAGAGGACAGGGAAGGGCGAGCAGTACTTC. It is translated as CASSERTGKGEQYF.

Remarks on this clonotype: This may come from a read error, since a much larger clone is one base off. The V call is TRBV5-1, the J call TRBJ2-5; 11 nucleotides align to TRBD2. This CDR3 contains 15 residues. V shed 3 bases and J 11 bases; nucleotides not matched to a gene: 12. The germline CDR1 and CDR2 sequences are SGHRS and YFSETQ. For the CDR3, the DNA is TGCGCCAGCAGCTCCCAGCGACTAGCGGGAAGAGAGCAGTACTTC. Protein: CASSSQRLAGREQYF.

This clonotype was observed many times. This chain connects TRBV5-1 to TRBJ2-5; D is uncertain. The CDR3 contains 14 residues. V was clipped by 0 bases and J by 0 bases, with 6 bases between them. CDR1 SGHRS and CDR2 YFSETQ come from the germline V gene. CDR3 coding DNA: TGCGCCAGCAGCTTGGGGCAGCACCAAGAGACCCAGTACTTC. Its translation is CASSLGQHQETQYF.

The chain recombines TRBV28 with TRBJ2-7; 7 bases align to TRBD2. V was clipped by 8 bases and J by 4 bases; unmatched bases: 5. Germline assignment: CDR1 MDHEN and CDR2 SYDVKM. The CDR3 totals 12 residues. The CDR3 region is CASGEGRYEQYF. The CDR3 DNA sequence: TGTGCCAGCGGGGAGGGCAGGTACGAGCAGTACTTC.

The rearrangement joins TRBV5-1 to TRBJ1-4; possibly TRBD1 for D (6 bases). Germline CDR1 and CDR2: SGHRS and YFSETQ. This CDR3 has 15 amino acids. The ends were cut back, 0 bases at V and 12 bases at J, with 18 bases in the middle. CDR3 amino acids: CASSLEGHLIGELFF. The CDR3 DNA follows: TGCGCCAGCAGCTTGGAGGGACACCTAATTGGGGAACTGTTTTTT.

This clonotype was seen repeatedly, ten times or more. This rearrangement joins TRBV28 to TRBJ1-5, with 7 nucleotides matching TRBD1. CDR1 is MDHEN, CDR2 SYDVKM, per germline. The V segment lost 5 bases and the J segment 3 bases; nucleotides outside the gene matches: 7. CDR3 length equals 15 residues. DNA of the CDR3: TGTGCCAGCAGTGCAGGGGGGCCGGTCAATCAGCCCCAGCATTTT. Translated, it gives CASSAGGPVNQPQHF.

There are a few counts of this clonotype. Its ends do not fully match the called genes, so a read error is possible. The chain employs TRBV28 and TRBJ2-3, with 9 bases matching TRBD2. Germline V gene lookup returns CDR1 MDHEN and CDR2 SYDVKM. The CDR3 runs to 16 residues. CDR3 bases: TGTGCCAGCAATCCCTCGGGACTAGCCAACACAGATACGCGGTATTTT. Translation gives CASNPSGLANTDTRYF.

A remark on this clonotype: An end of the junction does not agree with germline; a read error may underlie this. V usage is TRBV12-3 or TRBV12-4 and J usage is TRBJ1-4; tentatively, D is TRBD1 (5 bases). There are 16 residues in the CDR3. This CDR3 reads CASSQSGEGTSEKLFF. The CDR3 DNA follows: TGTGCCAGCAGTCAGTCGGGGGAGGGAACTAGTGAAAAACTGTTTTTT.

The chain uses TRBV11-2 and TRBJ2-3; D call uncertain. Germline V gene sequence: CDR1 SGHAT, CDR2 FQNNGV. V lost 3 bases and J lost 0, with 10 bases in between. The CDR3 sequence is 15 residues long. The CDR3 coding sequence is TGTGCCAGCAGCTTCCGATACGGGAGCACAGATACGCAGTATTTT. Protein sequence: CASSFRYGSTDTQYF.

In this sample, this clonotype turned up a few times. The V and J genes are TRBV6-7 and TRBJ2-5, with 7 bases lining up with TRBD1. TRBV6-7 belongs to the ORF category, with a function that is uncertain. CDR3 length equals 14 residues. With V trimmed by 7 bases and J by 2 bases, 7 bases remained unmatched. CDR3 amino acids: CASTNGTVQETQYF. DNA for the CDR3: TGTGCCAGCACCAATGGGACAGTACAAGAGACCCAGTACTTC.

This clonotype was seen ten or more times. As DNA, the CDR3 is TGCAGCGTGACTAGCGGGACCCGAGAGACCCAGTACTTC. This encodes CSVTSGTRETQYF. J is TRBJ2-5 and V is TRBV29-1; 11 nucleotides line up with TRBD2. Germline values: CDR1 SQVTM, CDR2 ANQGSEA. Trimming took 6 bases from V and 4 from J; bases not matched to a gene: 4. This CDR3 contains 13 residues. The full variable domain, with the rest looked up from reference TRBV29-1 and TRBJ2-5, is SAVISQKPSRDICQRGTSLTIQCQVDSQVTMMFWYRQQPGQSLTLIATANQGSEATYESGFVIDKFPISRPNLTFSTLTVSNMSPEDSSIYLCSVTSGTRETQYFGPGTRLLVL.

This clonotype has more than one count but fewer than ten. V and J are TRBV20-1 and TRBJ2-5; either TRBD1 or TRBD2 may fit D (5 bases each). Trimming left V 0 bases short and J 11 bases short, with 13 bases between. CDR3 length: 12 amino acids. Per the germline V gene, CDR1 is DFQATT and CDR2 is SNEGSKA (reference sequence). The CDR3 nucleotides read TGCAGTGCTAGAGATCATCTGGGGGAGCAGTACTTC. Protein product: CSARDHLGEQYF.

Regarding this clonotype: Its ends do not fully match the called genes, so a read error is possible. This chain uses TRBV7-7 with TRBJ2-3; D gene uncertain. From germline, CDR1 is SSHAT and CDR2 FNYEAQ (reference sequence). The CDR3 is 10 residues long. In DNA form, the CDR3 reads TGTGCCAGCAGCTTATGTCGCGCGGCGTTT. The encoded protein is CASSLCRAAF.

This clonotype was observed many times. J is TRBJ2-7 and V is TRBV20-1; D possibly corresponds to TRBD2 (6 bases). The V gene lost 3 bases and the J gene lost 4 bases, with 16 bases spanning the gap. There are 14 residues in the CDR3. CDR1 and CDR2 (germline): DFQATT, SNEGSKA (reference sequence). DNA for the CDR3: TGCAGTGCTAGGCGGGATGGGGGTTCTTACGAGCAGTACTTC. Its translation is CSARRDGGSYEQYF.

The V and J genes are TRBV3-1 and TRBJ2-5; D gene uncertain. The closer fit of TRBJ2-1 to the DNA end suggests the J call may be wrong. The CDR3 has 14 residues. Germline CDR1 reads LGHDT; CDR2 reads YNNKEL (reference sequence). The CDR3 loop is CASSSPLRVNEQFF. CDR3 DNA: TGTGCCAGCAGCTCCCCACTTAGGGTCAATGAGCAGTTCTTC.

As to this clonotype: A much larger clone is a single base away; this may be a read error. The chain has TRBV7-2 and TRBJ1-3; tentative D call: TRBD1 (6 bases). The CDR3 covers 14 residues. Trimming stripped 5 bases from V and 9 bases from J, with 17 bases between. Germline-derived CDR1 and CDR2 are SGHTA and FQGNSA. The CDR3, as DNA: TGTGCCAGCAGCCAACAGGGTACAACGGGCACCATATATTTT. Amino acid sequence: CASSQQGTTGTIYF.

The rearrangement joins TRBV7-9 to TRBJ2-5; weak D call: TRBD2 (5 bases). Germline loops: CDR1 SEHNR, CDR2 FQNEAQ (reference sequence). Trimming took off 1 base at V and 4 bases at J, with 10 bases between the two ends. The CDR3 consists of 14 residues. Here the CDR3 DNA reads TGTGCCAGCAGCTTAGGCGGGCAGCCAGAGACCCAGTACTTC. It is translated as CASSLGGQPETQYF.

This chain connects TRBV7-2 to TRBJ2-3, with D uncertain. V dropped 4 bases and J dropped 5 bases, with 13 bases sitting between them. Germline V gene data show CDR1 as SGHTA and CDR2 as FQGNSA. The CDR3 covers 14 residues. This CDR3 reads CASSSTTGRDTQYF. CDR3 sequence (DNA): TGTGCCAGCAGCTCAACGACCGGCCGAGATACGCAGTATTTT.

This clonotype was observed many times. The chain's CDR3 is CASSQVTANTEAFF. The DNA of the CDR3 is TGTGCCAGCAGCCAAGTGACAGCGAACACTGAAGCTTTCTTT. The chain is built from TRBV4-2 and TRBJ1-1; weak D call: TRBD1 (5 bases). Looked up from germline, CDR1 is LGHNA and CDR2 is YNFKEQ. V was pared by 1 base and J by 1 base, with 7 bases between. CDR3 size: 14 residues.

The sample holds a few counts of this clonotype. Sequence at one end of the junction differs from germline and may be a read error. This sequence joins TRBV29-1 and TRBJ1-3; D ambiguous. The CDR3 runs 13 residues. Germline-derived CDR1 and CDR2 are SQVTM and ANQGSEA. The CDR3, as DNA: TGCAGCGTTCAAGAGAGGACTGGAAACACCATATATTTT. It encodes CSVQERTGNTIYF.

There are a few counts of this clonotype. The chain recombines TRBV3-1 with TRBJ1-2; D not resolved. Germline CDR1 and CDR2: LGHDT and YNNKEL (reference sequence). The CDR3 extends over 15 amino acids. The V gene lost 1 base and the J gene lost 2 bases, with 11 bases spanning the gap. The CDR3 DNA is TGTGCCAGCAGCCAAGGGCCAACCTCCAACTATGGCTACACCTTC. This translates into CASSQGPTSNYGYTF.

This clonotype was counted between two and nine times. V gene TRBV27 combines with J gene TRBJ1-2, with D perhaps TRBD1 (6 bases). Germline V gene sequence: CDR1 MNHEY, CDR2 SMNVEV (reference sequence). The germline V and J ends were trimmed by 3 bases and 8 bases, with 10 bases remaining between them. This CDR3 comprises 12 residues. The CDR3 nucleotides are TGTGCCAGCAGTTTCGGCAGGGGCGGCTACACCTTC. Translated: CASSFGRGGYTF.

This clonotype was seen a handful of times. The gene calls are TRBV14 and TRBJ2-1, with a tentative D call TRBD2 (6 bases). This CDR3 region has 18 residues. Germline CDR1 is SGHDN and CDR2 is FVKESK. V was clipped by 3 bases and J by 2 bases, with 20 bases between them. The CDR3 is CASSQPTSPGTAYNEQFF. The DNA of the CDR3 is TGTGCCAGCAGCCAGCCAACTAGCCCCGGGACTGCCTACAATGAGCAGTTCTTC.

The chain is built from TRBV21-1 and TRBJ2-2; the D call in the table, TRBD2, was not verified against the DNA. TRBV21-1 corresponds to a pseudogene. This CDR3 is 18 amino acids long. CDR3 amino acids: CASSVRLLAGVVTGELFF. CDR3 DNA: TGTGCCAGCAGCGTCCGGCTGCTAGCGGGAGTAGTAACCGGGGAGCTGTTTTTT.